This T cell receptor (beta chain) was observed in a study of shared clonotypes between healthy human individuals. The CDR3 length is 15 residues. The germline gives CDR1 SGHRS, CDR2 YFSETQ. The V end lost 4 bases, the J end lost 5 bases, and 16 bases lay between the germline ends. General observations from the study: Rarefaction exposed incomplete sorted-subset sequencing despite large depth. All-four-donor shared clonotypes had higher generation probabilities than non-shared clonotypes did. The donor pool, a small one, limited the genetic and exposure-history diversity represented.

Notes on this clone: The antigen is not known.

Samples underwent the assay at deep level. Libraries were prepared by immunoSEQ multiplex PCR; TCRdb keeps only in-frame clonotypes and omits some of them. Of about 1,500,000 clones in the sample, around 95% were seen once. The source of this sequence is a man younger than 45 in good health. Sequenced: naive CD4+ T cells sorted from blood. Subset defined: CD45RA+ positively selected. The genes are TRBV5-1 and TRBJ2-1; D tentatively reads TRBD1 or TRBD2 (5 bases each). CDR3 sequence (DNA): TGCGCCAGCAGCGCCGAGGGGTTGTTCGACAATGAGCAGTTCTTC. It specifies CASSAEGLFDNEQFF.